This TCR beta chain is from a study of cytomegalovirus exposure and HLA in healthy donors. Whole-study context: The same platform used for the 666 first-cohort repertoires was also used for the 130 or so validation repertoires, as a later analysis reported. Findings and limits, study-wide: Investigators reported under 200 TCR beta chains as tied to cytomegalovirus.

The donors formed part of the approximately 120-subject validation cohort, distinct from the approximately 670-subject first cohort. In this sample, this clone turned up once. Its specificity is not known. The CDR3 length is 19 residues. Germline trimming cut 5 bases from V and 4 bases from J; bases unmatched to any gene: 17. CDR1 and CDR2 from the germline V gene are MNHEY and SMNVEV (reference sequence). Only in-frame clones appear in the TCRdb table, and some are missing; sequencing was by immunoSEQ multiplex PCR. The sample gives hundreds of thousands of clones, about 86% of which show up once; about 1.2% is in the top ten.

Sequencing was done on a sample of PBMCs. This sequence joins TRBV27 and TRBJ2-3; 11 bases align to TRBD2. This receptor was taken from a woman in her twenties or thirties in good health and CMV-seropositive. CDR3 bases: TGTGCCAGCAGTGCCCGACTAGCGGGACTCCTTATGAATTCAGATACGCAGTATTTT. Its translation is CASSARLAGLLMNSDTQYF.